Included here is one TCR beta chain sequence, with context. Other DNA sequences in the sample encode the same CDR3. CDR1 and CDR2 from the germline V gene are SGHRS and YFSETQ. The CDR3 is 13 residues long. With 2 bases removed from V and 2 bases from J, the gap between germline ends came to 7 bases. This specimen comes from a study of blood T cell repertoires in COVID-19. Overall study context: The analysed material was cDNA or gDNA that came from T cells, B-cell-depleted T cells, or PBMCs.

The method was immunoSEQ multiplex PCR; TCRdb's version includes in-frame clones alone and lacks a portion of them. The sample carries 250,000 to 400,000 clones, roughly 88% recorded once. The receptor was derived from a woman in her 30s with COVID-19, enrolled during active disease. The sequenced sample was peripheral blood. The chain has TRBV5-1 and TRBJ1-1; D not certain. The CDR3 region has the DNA TGCGCCAGCAGCTTCAGCGGAAACACTGAAGCTTTCTTT. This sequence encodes CASSFSGNTEAFF.